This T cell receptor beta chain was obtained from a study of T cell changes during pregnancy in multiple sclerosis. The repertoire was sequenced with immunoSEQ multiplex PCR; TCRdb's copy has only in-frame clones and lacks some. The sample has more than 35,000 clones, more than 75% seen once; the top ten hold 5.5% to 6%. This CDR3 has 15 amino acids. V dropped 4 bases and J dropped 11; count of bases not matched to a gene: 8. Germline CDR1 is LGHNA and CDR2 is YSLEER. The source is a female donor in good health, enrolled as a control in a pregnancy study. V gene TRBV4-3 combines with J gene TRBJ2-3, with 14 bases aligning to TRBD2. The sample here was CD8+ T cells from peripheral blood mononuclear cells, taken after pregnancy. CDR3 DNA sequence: TGCGCCAGCAGCCCGGGGACTAGCGGGGGAGGCGGGCAGTATTTT. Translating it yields CASSPGTSGGGGQYF.